The 26 T cell receptor beta chains below come from one sample, sequenced in a study of OX40 agonist ivuxolimab in advanced cancers. The protocol was immunoSEQ multiplex PCR, while the TCRdb copy is restricted to in-frame clones and leaves out a portion. This sample has 85,000 to 100,000 clones; roughly 85% occur once, and the top ten carry 0.2% to 0.25%. Source: CD4+ or CD8+ T cells sorted from blood, taken in a trial of the OX40 agonist ivuxolimab. These receptors all come from an adult with an advanced solid tumor such as melanoma, head and neck, liver or kidney cancer.

Points on this clone: Other nucleotide sequences in the sample specify the same CDR3. The V and J genes are TRBV5-1 and TRBJ1-5; TRBD1 aligns across 7 bases. The V gene end was trimmed by 0 bases and the J gene end by 4 bases; junction bases not matched to a gene: 4. The length of the CDR3 is 15 residues. CDR1 SGHRS and CDR2 YFSETQ come from the germline V gene. CDR3 DNA: TGCGCCAGCAGCTTGGTGCCAGGGGGGAATCAGCCCCAGCATTTT. It is translated as CASSLVPGGNQPQHF.

This chain connects TRBV18 to TRBJ1-1, with D perhaps TRBD1 (6 bases). The CDR3 covers 14 residues. CDR1 is KGHSH and CDR2 is LQKENI in the germline V gene. The V end was cut by 3 bases, the J end by 5 bases, with 13 bases between. For the CDR3, the DNA is TGTGCCAGCTCACCCTTGGGGGCCGAAACTGAAGCTTTCTTT. It is translated as CASSPLGAETEAFF.

The CDR3 loop is CASSRDRGGSEQFF. The CDR3 DNA sequence: TGTGCCAGCAGCCGGGACAGGGGTGGGAGTGAGCAGTTCTTC. This chain links TRBV2 with TRBJ2-1; 10 nucleotides align to TRBD1. Per the germline V gene, CDR1 is SNHLY and CDR2 is FYNNEI. V shed 6 bases, J shed 9 bases, and the junction held 8 bases outside the gene matches. The CDR3 runs to 14 residues.

V usage is TRBV5-1 and J usage is TRBJ2-1; D gene uncertain. This CDR3 spans 13 amino acids. Germline V lookup: CDR1 SGHRS, CDR2 YFSETQ. Trimming removed 4 bases at V and 8 bases at J, with 13 bases between. CDR3 in DNA: TGCGCCAGCAGCCCCTTGGTGGTGGATGAGCAGTTCTTC. This translates into CASSPLVVDEQFF.

The table lists this clone with many counts. The chain carries TRBV18 and TRBJ1-5, with D possibly TRBD1 on 6 matching bases. Between the trimmed V and J ends, which lost 1 base and 4 bases, there was a span of 17 bases. Germline CDR1 KGHSH, CDR2 LQKENI. This CDR3 is 17 amino acids long. Written as DNA, the CDR3 is TGTGCCAGCTCACCACTCGGACAGCCAGGGGCAAATCAGCCCCAGCATTTT. Amino acids: CASSPLGQPGANQPQHF.

This clone appeared once. The chain joins TRBV7-8 to TRBJ1-4, with 8 nucleotides matching TRBD1. The V and J ends lost 5 bases and 4 bases, in that order; junction bases with no gene match: 12. The CDR3 contains 17 residues. Germline V CDR1 and CDR2: SGHVS, FQNEAQ. The CDR3 loop reads CASSGGQGAPGNEKLFF. CDR3 coding DNA: TGTGCCAGCAGCGGGGGCCAGGGGGCGCCGGGTAATGAAAAACTGTTTTTT.

The rearrangement uses TRBV7-2 and TRBJ2-1; 7 bases line up with TRBD2. The trim removed 3 bases at V and 1 base at J, leaving 3 bases unmatched. The CDR3 totals 15 residues. CDR1 is SGHTA, CDR2 FQGNSA, per germline. The DNA for the CDR3 is TGTGCCAGCAGCTTGGCGGGAGCGTCCTACAATGAGCAGTTCTTC. Translating gives CASSLAGASYNEQFF.

The chain carries TRBV5-1 and TRBJ2-5, with 14 bases fitting TRBD2. Germline lookup yields CDR1 SGHRS and CDR2 YFSETQ. Trimming removed 4 bases from V and 5 bases from J; junction bases left unmatched: 7. The CDR3 is made up of 16 amino acids. In nucleotides, the CDR3 is TGCGCCAGCAGCCTAGGACTAGCGGGGGGCCGGGAGACCCAGTACTTC. This sequence encodes CASSLGLAGGRETQYF.

The chain carries TRBV5-1 and TRBJ1-4; 7 bases map to TRBD1. Trimming took 0 bases from V and 8 from J; bases not matched to a gene: 7. From germline, CDR1 is SGHRS and CDR2 YFSETQ. The CDR3 is made up of 15 amino acids. The CDR3 loop is CASSLEQGFREKLFF. The DNA for the CDR3 is TGCGCCAGCAGCTTGGAACAGGGGTTTAGGGAAAAACTGTTTTTT.

V usage is TRBV5-4 and J usage is TRBJ1-1; D is ambiguous. This CDR3 contains 15 residues. Germline V gene data show CDR1 as SGHNT and CDR2 as YYREEE (reference sequence). Trimming pared 4 bases from V and 0 bases from J, leaving 13 bases between. CDR3 DNA sequence: TGTGCCAGCAGCGCCTCCGTAGAAATGAACACTGAAGCTTTCTTT. This codes for CASSASVEMNTEAFF. Using reference TRBV5-4 and TRBJ1-1 for the parts outside the CDR3, the full variable domain is ETGVTQSPTHLIKTRGQQVTLRCSSQSGHNTVSWYQQALGQGPQFIFQYYREEENGRGNFPPRFSGLQFPNYSSELNVNALELDDSALYLCASSASVEMNTEAFFGQGTRLTVV.

The CDR3: CASSLSGVVDTQYF. CDR3 DNA: TGTGCCAGCAGCTTATCGGGAGTTGTAGATACGCAGTATTTT. This chain uses TRBV7-9 with TRBJ2-3, with D maybe TRBD2 (6 bases). V lost 2 bases, J lost 5 bases, and 11 bases lay in between. Per germline, CDR1 SEHNR and CDR2 FQNEAQ (reference sequence). The CDR3 has 14 residues. Variable domain in full (rest from reference TRBV7-9 and TRBJ2-3): DTGVSQNPRHKITKRGQNVTFRCDPISEHNRLYWYRQTLGQGPEFLTYFQNEAQLEKSRLLSDRFSAERPKGSFSTLEIQRTEQGDSAMYLCASSLSGVVDTQYFGPGTRLTVL.

V usage is TRBV10-3 and J usage is TRBJ1-2; the match to TRBD1 covers 7 bases. CDR1 is ENHRY, CDR2 SYGVKD, per germline. V trimming: 10 bases; J trimming: 3 bases; junction bases outside the gene matches: 8. The length of the CDR3 is 13 residues. The CDR3 loop is CATGTAKDYGYTF. The CDR3 DNA reads as TGTGCCACCGGGACAGCTAAAGACTATGGCTACACCTTC.

This chain joins TRBV7-2 and TRBJ1-5, with 7 bases matching TRBD1. Germline lookup yields CDR1 SGHTA and CDR2 FQGNSA. The length of the CDR3 is 16 residues. Trimming removed 5 bases from V and 1 base from J; junction bases left unmatched: 8. The CDR3 sequence is CASSTAGTESNQPQHF. The CDR3 region has the DNA TGTGCCAGCAGCACGGCCGGGACAGAGAGCAATCAGCCCCAGCATTTT.

This clone has a handful of counts. The chain joins TRBV11-2 to TRBJ1-2; 9 bases are shared with TRBD1. Germline CDR1 and CDR2: SGHAT and FQNNGV. The CDR3 contains 14 residues. The J segment lost 8 bases and the V segment lost 3 bases, leaving 7 bases of the junction unmatched. The DNA of the CDR3 is TGTGCCAGCAGCTTGGGGACAGGGACTCTCGGCTACACCTTC. As protein: CASSLGTGTLGYTF.

V gene TRBV7-3 combines with J gene TRBJ1-6; TRBD1 is a possible D gene (5 bases). In germline, CDR1 is SGHTA, CDR2 FQGTGA. V lost 5 bases and J lost 5, with 13 bases in between. The CDR3 is 15 amino acids. Here the CDR3 DNA reads TGTGCCAGCAGCCACTCCGGGGCGGATAATTCACCCCTCCACTTT. Its protein product is CASSHSGADNSPLHF.

This clone showed up just a few times. This chain uses TRBV10-3 with TRBJ1-3, with 7 bases identical to TRBD1. This CDR3 region has 13 residues. J was trimmed by 7 bases and V by 2 bases; bases with no gene match: 2. Germline CDR1 and CDR2: ENHRY and SYGVKD. The CDR3 DNA sequence: TGTGCCATCAGTGAGGGAGGGGGCAACACCATATATTTT. As protein: CAISEGGGNTIYF.

The chain combines TRBV28 with TRBJ2-7, with D possibly matching TRBD2 (6 bases). The CDR3 extends over 13 amino acids. Per the germline V gene, CDR1 is MDHEN and CDR2 is SYDVKM. Trimming removed 4 bases at V and 9 bases at J, with 16 bases between. CDR3 DNA sequence: TGTGCCAGCAGTTGGAACCGGGGGTTAGCGCAGTACGTC. This translates into CASSWNRGLAQYV.

The V and J genes are TRBV10-3 and TRBJ1-5; D may be TRBD1 (6 bases). Trimming shortened V by 10 bases and J by 2 bases, and 15 bases separated the two germline ends. Germline V CDR1 and CDR2: ENHRY, SYGVKD. CDR3 length: 14 residues. The CDR3 sequence: CASNRALGNQPQHF. DNA of the CDR3: TGTGCCAGCAACAGGGCTTTGGGCAATCAGCCCCAGCATTTT.

J is TRBJ1-2 and V is TRBV28, with TRBD1 matching over 7 bases. The CDR3 totals 14 residues. V shed 1 base, J shed 6 bases, and the junction held 5 bases outside the gene matches. CDR1 is MDHEN, CDR2 SYDVKM, per germline. CDR3 residues: CASSLSGQVDGYTF. CDR3 in DNA: TGTGCCAGCAGTTTATCTGGACAGGTCGATGGCTACACCTTC.

This sequence joins TRBV30 and TRBJ2-1; 14 nucleotides agree with TRBD2. With 4 bases clipped from V and 7 bases from J, the junction kept 3 bases outside the gene matches. Germline V gene sequence: CDR1 GTSNPN, CDR2 SVGIG (reference sequence). The CDR3 is 14 residues long. The CDR3 DNA is TGTGCCTGGACCGGGACTAGCGGGAGAAATGAGCAGTTCTTC. This encodes CAWTGTSGRNEQFF.

V usage is TRBV29-1 and J usage is TRBJ2-7, with TRBD2 matching over 12 bases. V lost 2 bases to trimming and J lost 1 base; unmatched junction nucleotides: 6. CDR3 length: 16 residues. Germline values: CDR1 SQVTM, CDR2 ANQGSEA. The CDR3, as DNA: TGCAGCGTTGAACCCGGACTAGCGGGACTGTCCTACGAGCAGTACTTC. The encoded protein is CSVEPGLAGLSYEQYF.

The chain couples TRBV28 to TRBJ1-3; D remains ambiguous. This CDR3 region has 10 residues. Trimming shortened V by 8 bases and J by 5 bases, and 4 bases separated the two germline ends. Germline V lookup: CDR1 MDHEN, CDR2 SYDVKM. The DNA for the CDR3 is TGTGCCAGCTGGAGAAACACCATATATTTT. Protein sequence: CASWRNTIYF.

The rearrangement links TRBV19 to TRBJ2-6, with 7 bases lining up with TRBD2. V dropped 10 bases and J dropped 0; count of bases not matched to a gene: 6. The CDR3 length is 15 residues. Germline V gives CDR1 LNHDA, CDR2 SQIVND (reference sequence). This CDR3 is CAISPGGSGANVLTF. DNA of the CDR3: TGTGCCATCTCCCCGGGGGGCTCTGGGGCCAACGTCCTGACTTTC.

This chain joins TRBV14 and TRBJ1-2; the D gene is possibly TRBD1 (5 bases). CDR3 length: 13 residues. Germline V gene sequence: CDR1 SGHDN, CDR2 FVKESK. Trimming took 1 base from V and 4 from J, leaving 7 bases between them. CDR3 loop: CASSQGQGYGYTF. The CDR3 nucleotides read TGTGCCAGCAGCCAAGGCCAGGGCTATGGCTACACCTTC.

The chain combines TRBV30 with TRBJ2-1, with D possibly TRBD2 on 6 matching bases. V was cut by 5 bases and J by 5 bases, with 13 bases left in between. The germline gives CDR1 GTSNPN, CDR2 SVGIG (reference sequence). The CDR3 runs 13 residues. The CDR3 DNA reads as TGTGCCTGGGGTCTAGCGATCAACAATGAGCAGTTCTTC. This codes for CAWGLAINNEQFF.

This clone was counted only a few times. This sequence joins TRBV4-2 and TRBJ1-2; D remains ambiguous. Trimming left V 0 bases short and J 8 bases short, with 10 bases between. CDR3 length equals 13 residues. Germline lookup yields CDR1 LGHNA and CDR2 YNFKEQ. This chain's CDR3 is CASSQDPKDGYTF. The CDR3 region has the DNA TGTGCCAGCAGCCAAGACCCTAAGGACGGCTACACCTTC.